This entry lists 29 T cell receptor beta chains sequenced from one sample in a study of blood T cell repertoires in COVID-19. Produced via immunoSEQ multiplex PCR; TCRdb's table is partial and in-frame only. The sample yields 110,000 to 150,000 clones, roughly 85% seen once. Specimen: peripheral blood. Source of these receptors: a man aged 45-60 years with acute or convalescent COVID-19.

The J gene is TRBJ2-6, the V gene TRBV7-8, with 11 bases fitting TRBD1. The trim removed 7 bases at V and 3 bases at J, leaving 11 bases unmatched. The CDR3 covers 18 residues. The germline V gene has CDR1 SGHVS and CDR2 FQNEAQ. The CDR3 nucleotides are TGTGCCAGCACCGCCTTGGACAGGGGGCTTTATGGGGCCAACGTCCTGACTTTC. It is translated as CASTALDRGLYGANVLTF.

This rearrangement joins TRBV10-2 to TRBJ2-3; D unresolved. V dropped 9 bases and J dropped 2 bases, with 12 bases sitting between them. This CDR3 has 13 amino acids. Germline CDR1 WSHSY, CDR2 SAAADI. The CDR3 DNA follows: TGCGCCAGTTTGACTTCCAACACAGATACGCAGTATTTT. Translation gives CASLTSNTDTQYF.

The J gene is TRBJ1-3, the V gene TRBV29-1; D gene unclear. There are 12 residues in the CDR3. The germline V and J ends were trimmed by 7 bases and 4 bases, with 11 bases remaining between them. CDR1 is SQVTM, CDR2 ANQGSEA, per germline. As DNA, the CDR3 is TGCAGCGCAGAAAGAGAGGGAAACACCATATATTTT. Its protein is CSAEREGNTIYF.

This rearrangement joins TRBV5-1 to TRBJ2-7; D is possibly TRBD2 (6 bases). Per the germline V gene, CDR1 is SGHRS and CDR2 is YFSETQ. V was trimmed by 8 bases and J by 6 bases, leaving 24 bases between them. This CDR3 comprises 15 residues. CDR3 residues: CASTMAAAGLGEQYF. For the CDR3, the DNA is TGCGCCAGTACAATGGCCGCAGCGGGTCTTGGCGAGCAGTACTTC.

Details on this clone: The junction departs from germline at one end; a sequencing error may be responsible. V usage is TRBV7-7 and J usage is TRBJ1-3; 7 nucleotides match TRBD1. CDR3 length: 17 amino acids. The germline V gene has CDR1 SSHAT and CDR2 FNYEAQ (reference sequence). CDR3 sequence (DNA): TGTGCTAGCAGCGTCGGCAGGGGGGCCTCCTCTGGAAACACCATATATTTT. It codes for CASSVGRGASSGNTIYF.

The CDR3 nucleotides are TGTGCCAGCAGGGGACAGGGTGGTGGTTACACTGAAGCTTTCTTT. Translating it yields CASRGQGGGYTEAFF. This chain connects TRBV28 to TRBJ1-1, with 9 bases lining up with TRBD1. J was trimmed by 3 bases and V by 6 bases; bases with no gene match: 8. Germline V gene sequence: CDR1 MDHEN, CDR2 SYDVKM. This CDR3 contains 15 residues.

The chain uses TRBV9 and TRBJ2-7, with 8 bases identical to TRBD2. With the DNA end fitting TRBJ2-1 better, the J assignment may be wrong. This CDR3 has 17 amino acids. Germline loops: CDR1 SGDLS, CDR2 YYNGEE. The CDR3 nucleotides read TGTGCCAGCAGCGTCTCCGGGGTTAGCGGGAATACCTACGAGCAGTTCTTC. It translates to CASSVSGVSGNTYEQFF.

The V call is TRBV19, the J call TRBJ2-1; 7 nucleotides line up with TRBD1. The CDR3 covers 15 residues. Unmatched junction bases numbered 9, after V lost 6 bases and J lost 4 bases. Germline V lookup: CDR1 LNHDA, CDR2 SQIVND (reference sequence). The CDR3 DNA follows: TGTGCCAGTAGAAAACGACAGGGCGGTTACAATGAGCAGTTCTTC. Translated, it gives CASRKRQGGYNEQFF.

CDR3 sequence (DNA): TGTGCCAGCAGCTTGGCCCTAGCGGGAGGGGCGTGGGAGACCCAGTACTTC. This sequence encodes CASSLALAGGAWETQYF. The rearrangement joins TRBV5-4 to TRBJ2-5; 12 nucleotides line up with TRBD2. This CDR3 is 17 amino acids long. Germline loops: CDR1 SGHNT, CDR2 YYREEE (reference sequence). V dropped 0 bases and J dropped 5; count of bases not matched to a gene: 8.

The chain carries TRBV3-1 (or the pseudogene TRBV3-2) and TRBJ1-2; D is undetermined. V lost 0 bases to trimming and J lost 8 bases, with 16 bases between them. CDR1 is LGHDT, CDR2 YNNKEL, per germline (reference sequence). This CDR3 spans 15 amino acids. The CDR3 region is CASSQDLIFGGGYTF. CDR3 coding DNA: TGTGCCAGCAGCCAAGATCTGATATTTGGAGGGGGCTACACCTTC.

V usage is TRBV7-8 and J usage is TRBJ2-7, with a tentative D call TRBD2 (6 bases). With 6 bases removed from V and 7 bases from J, the gap between germline ends came to 16 bases. CDR1 and CDR2 from the germline V gene are SGHVS and FQNEAQ. This CDR3 is 13 amino acids long. The CDR3 DNA reads TGTGCCAGCAGTAGCGGAAGGCCTACGGAGCAGTACTTC. Its translation is CASSSGRPTEQYF.

V and J are TRBV9 and TRBJ2-3; D is ambiguous. This CDR3 has 12 amino acids. The germline gives CDR1 SGDLS, CDR2 YYNGEE. V was cut by 3 bases and J by 9 bases, with 11 bases left in between. DNA of the CDR3: TGTGCCAGCAGCGCGCTCGGAGACACGCAGTATTTT. Its protein is CASSALGDTQYF.

The chain combines TRBV9 with TRBJ1-2; possibly TRBD1 for D (5 bases). The CDR3 is made up of 14 amino acids. CDR1 SGDLS and CDR2 YYNGEE come from the germline V gene. Trimming removed 6 bases from V and 7 bases from J, with 19 bases in between. In DNA, the CDR3 is TGTGCCAGCACCTCGGGACGGGGAGGCCCTGGCTACACCTTC. This codes for CASTSGRGGPGYTF.

As to this clone: This specimen includes other DNA sequences encoding the same CDR3. The rearrangement uses TRBV11-3 and TRBJ2-7, with TRBD1 as a possible D gene (6 bases). Trimming took off 3 bases at V and 2 bases at J, with 8 bases between the two ends. Germline values: CDR1 SGHNT, CDR2 YENEEA. CDR3 size: 13 residues. CDR3 DNA sequence: TGTGCCAGCAGCTTGGACAGAACCTACGAGCAGTACTTC. It specifies CASSLDRTYEQYF.

The chain carries TRBV10-2 and TRBJ2-7, with 10 nucleotides matching TRBD2. Unmatched junction bases numbered 7, after V lost 5 bases and J lost 0 bases. The CDR3 spans 16 residues. The germline V gene encodes CDR1 WSHSY and CDR2 SAAADI. CDR3 nucleotides: TGCGCCAGCAGTACCGGGACTAGCGCCTACTCCTACGAGCAGTACTTC. Residues: CASSTGTSAYSYEQYF.

At least ten counts were recorded for this clone. This chain links TRBV19 with TRBJ1-5, with D possibly TRBD1 on 6 matching bases. This CDR3 is 16 amino acids long. CDR1 is LNHDA and CDR2 is SQIVND in the germline V gene (reference sequence). V shed 3 bases and J shed 7 bases, with 19 bases lying between them. CDR3 sequence reads: CASSMWDRGAGQPQHF. The DNA of the CDR3 is TGTGCCAGTAGTATGTGGGATCGGGGGGCGGGGCAGCCCCAGCATTTT.

A few counts support this clone. The chain is built from TRBV6-5 and TRBJ1-1; possibly TRBD1 for D (6 bases). Germline V lookup: CDR1 MNHEY, CDR2 SVGAGI. CDR3 size: 13 residues. V was shortened by 8 bases and J by 6 bases, with 16 bases between the two germline ends. The CDR3 protein is CASLYRDLAEAFF. CDR3 DNA: TGTGCCAGCCTCTACAGGGACCTGGCTGAAGCTTTCTTT.

The gene calls are TRBV5-5 and TRBJ1-6; the match to TRBD1 covers 7 bases. Looked up from germline, CDR1 is SGHKS and CDR2 is YYEKEE (reference sequence). V shed 3 bases, J shed 7 bases, and the junction held 7 bases outside the gene matches. The CDR3 is 15 amino acids. For the CDR3, the DNA is TGTGCCAGCAGCTCGACAGGGAACCAGAATTCACCCCTCCACTTT. Translated: CASSSTGNQNSPLHF.

The V gene is TRBV7-9, the J gene TRBJ2-1, with D maybe TRBD2 (6 bases). The CDR3 loop spans 15 amino acids. The V and J ends lost 4 bases and 8 bases respectively, with 18 bases between them. CDR1 SEHNR and CDR2 FQNEAQ come from the germline V gene (reference sequence). In DNA form, the CDR3 reads TGTGCCAGCAGCTCCCTTCGAACTAGCTGGTATGAGCAGTTCTTC. As protein: CASSSLRTSWYEQFF.

This clone was found once. The chain employs TRBV7-6 and TRBJ2-1; 12 positions agree with TRBD2. The CDR3 has 16 residues. V shed 4 bases, J shed 7 bases, and the junction held 8 bases outside the gene matches. CDR1 is SGHVS and CDR2 is FNYEAQ in the germline V gene. As DNA, the CDR3 is TGTGCCAGCAGCTCCCCCCCTAGCGGGGGGGCTAATGAGCAGTTCTTC. Translation: CASSSPPSGGANEQFF.

The CDR3 loop is CASSTRDSYEQYF. CDR3 bases: TGTGCCAGCAGCACCAGGGATTCCTACGAGCAGTACTTC. This chain connects TRBV12-3 or TRBV12-4 to TRBJ2-7; tentatively, D is TRBD1 (5 bases). This CDR3 has 13 amino acids. Trimming removed 6 bases from V and 1 base from J, with 10 bases in between.

This chain uses TRBV4-1 with TRBJ1-5; 10 nucleotides agree with TRBD1. Germline CDR1 and CDR2: MGHRA and YSYEKL. The CDR3 has 16 residues. V trimming: 3 bases; J trimming: 3 bases; junction bases outside the gene matches: 5. The CDR3 DNA sequence: TGCGCCAGCAGCCACGGGACAGGGGAATACAATCAGCCCCAGCATTTT. It specifies CASSHGTGEYNQPQHF.

This rearrangement joins TRBV27 to TRBJ2-3; 11 bases line up with TRBD1. From germline, CDR1 is MNHEY and CDR2 SMNVEV (reference sequence). The CDR3 loop spans 14 amino acids. V shed 7 bases, J shed 7 bases, and the junction held 7 bases outside the gene matches. CDR3 nucleotide sequence: TGTGCCAGCACCTGGACAGGGGGCTCGAATACGCAGTATTTT. Translation gives CASTWTGGSNTQYF.

J is TRBJ2-7 and V is TRBV11-2, with D possibly matching TRBD1 (5 bases). Trimming shortened V by 0 bases and J by 2 bases, and 14 bases separated the two germline ends. The CDR3 extends over 16 amino acids. The V gene's germline CDR1 is SGHAT and CDR2 FQNNGV. The CDR3 region is CASSLDQWQGPYEQYF. The CDR3 DNA reads TGTGCCAGCAGCTTAGATCAATGGCAGGGTCCCTACGAGCAGTACTTC.

This clone was observed a few times. CDR3 residues: CASRPNPGNEQFF. CDR3 bases: TGTGCCAGCAGGCCCAACCCCGGCAATGAGCAGTTCTTC. The J gene is TRBJ2-1, the V gene TRBV12-3 or TRBV12-4; D is ambiguous. The CDR3 runs 13 residues. V was pared by 6 bases and J by 6 bases, with 12 bases between.

This chain connects TRBV3-1 (or the pseudogene TRBV3-2) to TRBJ1-1; 7 positions agree with TRBD1. Germline values: CDR1 LGHDT, CDR2 YNNKEL (reference sequence). The length of the CDR3 is 14 residues. V lost 4 bases and J lost 1; bases outside the gene matches: 3. The CDR3, as DNA: TGTGCCAGCAGCCCCAGGGGGGAGAACACTGAAGCTTTCTTT. Protein sequence: CASSPRGENTEAFF.

V gene TRBV4-1 combines with J gene TRBJ1-6; tentative D call: TRBD1 (5 bases). Germline lookup yields CDR1 MGHRA and CDR2 YSYEKL. CDR3 size: 16 residues. The V and J ends lost 4 bases and 7 bases respectively, with 17 bases between them. CDR3 amino acids: CASSLPWGGVNSPLHF. The CDR3 bases are TGCGCCAGCAGCCTTCCATGGGGGGGGGTAAATTCACCCCTCCACTTT.

V is TRBV7-9 and J is TRBJ1-4; 7 bases are shared with TRBD1. There are 15 residues in the CDR3. CDR1 is SEHNR, CDR2 FQNEAQ, per germline (reference sequence). Trimming took 5 bases from V and 4 from J; bases not matched to a gene: 7. In DNA form, the CDR3 reads TGTGCCAGCAGCCGACAGGGCGTCGGTAATGAAAAACTGTTTTTT. Translated, it gives CASSRQGVGNEKLFF.

This chain connects TRBV24-1 to TRBJ2-3; 9 bases are shared with TRBD1. Germline trimming cut 3 bases from V and 0 bases from J; bases unmatched to any gene: 3. This CDR3 region has 16 residues. Per germline, CDR1 KGHDR and CDR2 SFDVKD. The CDR3 sequence: CATSDLGTGSTDTQYF. DNA for the CDR3: TGTGCCACCAGTGATCTCGGGACAGGGAGCACAGATACGCAGTATTTT.